These 30 T cell receptor beta chains came from one sample sequenced in a study of cytomegalovirus exposure and HLA in healthy donors. PCR amplification relied on 60 Vbeta primers (plus 13 Jbeta primers). Sequencing used immunoSEQ multiplex PCR; TCRdb keeps in-frame clones, though not all of them. This sample has fewer than 120,000 clones, with approximately 84% found just once. Sequencing input: PBMCs. The receptor set was obtained from a man between 35 and 55 years old in good health and CMV-seronegative.

V usage is TRBV5-6 and J usage is TRBJ2-4; TRBD2 is a possible D gene (6 bases). V was pared by 0 bases and J by 3 bases, with 16 bases between. Germline V gene sequence: CDR1 SGHDT, CDR2 YYEEEE. CDR3 length: 17 amino acids. CDR3 DNA: TGTGCCAGCAGCTTGGCCGCGGGACGGTCGGACAAAAACATTCAGTACTTC. This codes for CASSLAAGRSDKNIQYF.

The chain is built from TRBV5-6 and TRBJ2-3; D unclear. Per germline, CDR1 SGHDT and CDR2 YYEEEE. CDR3 length: 12 amino acids. Trimming took 4 bases from V and 2 from J, leaving 5 bases between them. Here the CDR3 DNA reads TGTGCCAGCAGCCGTAACACAGATACGCAGTATTTT. Residues: CASSRNTDTQYF.

The chain combines TRBV6-5 with TRBJ2-7, with D possibly matching TRBD1 (6 bases). The CDR3 loop spans 14 amino acids. Germline V gives CDR1 MNHEY, CDR2 SVGAGI. V lost 0 bases and J lost 5, with 11 bases in between. The CDR3 DNA reads as TGTGCCAGCAGTTACTCAAGGGACATGCACGAGCAGTACTTC. Translation gives CASSYSRDMHEQYF.

Only a few counts were recorded for this clone. V gene TRBV7-9 combines with J gene TRBJ1-1; D unclear. Germline lookup yields CDR1 SEHNR and CDR2 FQNEAQ (reference sequence). The CDR3 runs 14 residues. Trimming removed 3 bases at V and 0 bases at J, with 8 bases between. The CDR3 region has the DNA TGTGCCAGCAGCTTCCTGCTAATGAACACTGAAGCTTTCTTT. It yields the protein CASSFLLMNTEAFF.

This clone was seen only once. The gene calls are TRBV2 and TRBJ2-1, with 12 bases matching TRBD1. This CDR3 spans 15 amino acids. The germline V gene encodes CDR1 SNHLY and CDR2 FYNNEI. Trimming took 6 bases from V and 7 from J; bases not matched to a gene: 7. The CDR3 is CASSWGQGAENEQFF. CDR3 nucleotides: TGTGCCAGCAGCTGGGGACAGGGGGCAGAGAATGAGCAGTTCTTC. Filled out from reference TRBV2 and TRBJ2-1, the complete variable domain reads EPEVTQTPSHQVTQMGQEVILRCVPISNHLYFYWYRQILGQKVEFLVSFYNNEISEKSEIFDDQFSVERPDGSNFTLKIRSTKLEDSAMYFCASSWGQGAENEQFFGPGTRLTVL.

The chain recombines TRBV29-1 with TRBJ1-1; D not certain. Trimming removed 4 bases at V and 0 bases at J, with 15 bases between. The germline gives CDR1 SQVTM, CDR2 ANQGSEA. The CDR3 contains 15 residues. CDR3 nucleotides: TGCAGCGTTGTAGTACAGTTGAGAATGAACACTGAAGCTTTCTTT. Translated, it gives CSVVVQLRMNTEAFF.

This sequence joins TRBV6-1 and TRBJ2-7; a weak D match, TRBD1 (6 bases). The CDR3 contains 15 residues. The V gene lost 4 bases and the J gene lost 1 base, with 14 bases spanning the gap. Germline V gene sequence: CDR1 MNHNS, CDR2 SASEGT. DNA for the CDR3: TGTGCCAGCAGTGGTGGGACAACCTCTTCCTACGAGCAGTACTTC. This gives the protein CASSGGTTSSYEQYF.

This clone has only one observation. The chain joins TRBV7-8 to TRBJ2-3; 12 bases match TRBD2. CDR1 is SGHVS and CDR2 is FQNEAQ in the germline V gene. V lost 3 bases, J lost 4 bases, and 5 bases stayed unmatched. The CDR3 runs to 16 residues. The CDR3 nucleotides read TGTGCCAGCAGCTTTCTAGCGGGGGGGCCTCCAGATACGCAGTATTTT. Its protein is CASSFLAGGPPDTQYF. Combining the CDR3 with reference TRBV7-8 and TRBJ2-3 gives the whole variable domain GAGVSQSPRYKVAKRGQDVALRCDPISGHVSLFWYQQALGQGPEFLTYFQNEAQLDKSGLPSDRFFAERPEGSVSTLKIQRTQQEDSAVYLCASSFLAGGPPDTQYFGPGTRLTVL.

This chain uses TRBV29-1 with TRBJ2-5; 9 positions agree with TRBD2. J lost 2 bases, V lost 2 bases, and 3 bases had no gene match. The CDR3 length is 14 residues. CDR1 SQVTM and CDR2 ANQGSEA come from the germline V gene. This CDR3 is CSVERLADQETQYF. The CDR3 region has the DNA TGCAGCGTTGAACGACTAGCGGATCAAGAGACCCAGTACTTC.

The chain carries TRBV2 and TRBJ2-7, with a possible D match to TRBD2 (5 bases). Germline CDR1 is SNHLY and CDR2 is FYNNEI. The length of the CDR3 is 14 residues. The V and J ends lost 3 bases and 4 bases respectively, with 13 bases between them. The CDR3: CASSEQDWLYEQYF. In DNA, the CDR3 is TGTGCCAGCAGTGAGCAGGACTGGTTATACGAGCAGTACTTC.

This clone has a single count. V gene TRBV5-4 combines with J gene TRBJ2-3, with TRBD2 as a possible D gene (5 bases). Germline values: CDR1 SGHNT, CDR2 YYREEE (reference sequence). V dropped 3 bases and J dropped 6 bases, with 17 bases sitting between them. This CDR3 region has 15 residues. This CDR3 reads CASSWSGPQADTQYF. The CDR3 region has the DNA TGTGCCAGCAGCTGGAGCGGTCCTCAGGCGGATACGCAGTATTTT. The full variable domain, completed using reference TRBV5-4 and TRBJ2-3, is ETGVTQSPTHLIKTRGQQVTLRCSSQSGHNTVSWYQQALGQGPQFIFQYYREEENGRGNFPPRFSGLQFPNYSSELNVNALELDDSALYLCASSWSGPQADTQYFGPGTRLTVL.

The chain combines TRBV18 with TRBJ2-1; 8 positions match TRBD2. After removal of 0 bases from V and 2 bases from J, the junction contained 0 bases not matched to a gene. Germline CDR1 reads KGHSH; CDR2 reads LQKENI. The CDR3 has 15 amino acids. This chain's CDR3 is CASSPPGGAYNEQFF. DNA of the CDR3: TGTGCCAGCTCACCACCCGGGGGGGCCTACAATGAGCAGTTCTTC.

The V gene is TRBV14, the J gene TRBJ2-3; TRBD2 matches 9 bases. The CDR3 runs to 17 residues. Germline CDR1 reads SGHDN; CDR2 reads FVKESK. V shed 1 base and J 5 bases; nucleotides not matched to a gene: 10. CDR3 nucleotide sequence: TGTGCCAGCAGCCAAGCGAGGACTAGCGCTGGGGGAGATACGCAGTATTTT. It encodes CASSQARTSAGGDTQYF.

This chain connects TRBV19 to TRBJ2-1, with D possibly TRBD2 on 5 matching bases. The CDR3 consists of 15 residues. Trimming took off 2 bases at V and 5 bases at J, with 13 bases between the two ends. Germline V gene lookup returns CDR1 LNHDA and CDR2 SQIVND (reference sequence). CDR3 sequence reads: CASSIPRALHNEQFF. CDR3 nucleotide sequence: TGTGCCAGTAGTATACCGAGGGCGCTACACAATGAGCAGTTCTTC.

Here the CDR3 reads CAWSVPSGGSYNSPLHF. The CDR3 DNA is TGTGCCTGGAGCGTACCTTCCGGGGGCTCCTATAATTCACCCCTCCACTTT. V gene TRBV30 combines with J gene TRBJ1-6; the D gene is possibly TRBD1 (5 bases). This CDR3 region has 17 residues. Germline lookup yields CDR1 GTSNPN and CDR2 SVGIG (reference sequence). V dropped 3 bases and J dropped 0 bases, with 15 bases sitting between them.

This sequence joins TRBV4-2 and TRBJ2-7, with D possibly being TRBD1 (5 bases). The CDR3 covers 16 residues. Trimming left V 1 base short and J 0 bases short, with 13 bases between. The germline V gene has CDR1 LGHNA and CDR2 YNFKEQ. The CDR3 sequence is CASSQGQGLASYEQYF. The CDR3 DNA is TGTGCCAGCAGCCAAGGGCAGGGATTGGCCTCCTACGAGCAGTACTTC.

This clone was picked up one time. V and J are TRBV5-1 and TRBJ2-7; 8 nucleotides match TRBD1. The CDR3 is 14 residues long. CDR1 and CDR2 from the germline V gene are SGHRS and YFSETQ. V trimming: 3 bases; J trimming: 5 bases; junction bases outside the gene matches: 7. The CDR3: CASSYRTGINEQYF. CDR3 in DNA: TGCGCCAGCAGCTACAGGACAGGGATAAACGAGCAGTACTTC.

The chain is built from TRBV6-5 and TRBJ2-7; unclear D gene. The V gene lost 0 bases and the J gene lost 1 base, with 7 bases spanning the gap. The CDR3 loop spans 14 amino acids. Germline V lookup: CDR1 MNHEY, CDR2 SVGAGI. CDR3 in amino acids: CASSYSEKSYEQYF. The CDR3 nucleotides are TGTGCCAGCAGTTACTCGGAGAAATCCTACGAGCAGTACTTC.

A note on this clone: Other DNA sequences in this specimen translate into the identical CDR3. The gene calls are TRBV4-2 and TRBJ1-3; D gene unclear. Per the germline V gene, CDR1 is LGHNA and CDR2 is YNFKEQ. The CDR3 is 15 amino acids. V was trimmed by 1 base and J by 2 bases, leaving 9 bases between them. The CDR3 here is CASSQVTGTGNTIYF. The CDR3 nucleotides read TGTGCCAGCAGCCAAGTGACGGGGACTGGAAACACCATATATTTT.

The gene calls are TRBV5-8 and TRBJ2-3; 12 bases are a match to TRBD2. The V and J ends lost 2 bases and 0 bases, in that order; junction bases with no gene match: 4. The germline V gene has CDR1 SGHTS and CDR2 YDEGEE. This CDR3 region has 17 residues. For the CDR3, the DNA is TGTGCCAGCAGCTTCCGGACTAGCGGGGCTAGCACAGATACGCAGTATTTT. This gives the protein CASSFRTSGASTDTQYF.

This clone came up a few times. This chain links TRBV29-1 with TRBJ2-3, with 8 bases that match TRBD2. The junction had 5 bases not matched to a gene; V was cut back by 8 bases and J by 4 bases. Looked up from germline, CDR1 is SQVTM and CDR2 is ANQGSEA. This CDR3 is 12 amino acids long. This CDR3 reads CSLAGGADTQYF. The CDR3 DNA follows: TGCAGCCTCGCGGGGGGAGCAGATACGCAGTATTTT.

The V call is TRBV7-9, the J call TRBJ1-1; D is possibly TRBD1 (5 bases). Per the germline V gene, CDR1 is SEHNR and CDR2 is FQNEAQ (reference sequence). V lost 6 bases to trimming and J lost 0 bases, with 11 bases between them. The CDR3 has 14 residues. The CDR3 loop is CASSRGTMNTEAFF. The CDR3 region has the DNA TGTGCCAGCAGTCGCGGGACGATGAACACTGAAGCTTTCTTT.

The chain is built from TRBV30 and TRBJ2-5, with TRBD1 identical over 8 bases. The CDR3 has 16 residues. Germline V lookup: CDR1 GTSNPN, CDR2 SVGIG (reference sequence). With V trimmed by 3 bases and J by 5 bases, 14 bases remained unmatched. CDR3 loop: CAWRSGGGGFGETQYF. The CDR3 nucleotides read TGTGCCTGGAGATCAGGGGGCGGTGGTTTTGGGGAGACCCAGTACTTC.

V usage is TRBV23-1 and J usage is TRBJ2-5, with 10 bases lining up with TRBD1. TRBV23-1 falls under the ORF class, with uncertain function. This CDR3 comprises 16 residues. The junction had 7 bases not matched to a gene; V was cut back by 3 bases and J by 3 bases. CDR3 bases: TGCGCCAGCAGTCAGGACCGGGACAGGGGAGAAGAGACCCAGTACTTC. As protein: CASSQDRDRGEETQYF.

The J gene is TRBJ2-3, the V gene TRBV7-2, with D possibly TRBD2 on 5 matching bases. V lost 5 bases, J lost 3 bases, and 12 bases lay in between. Germline CDR1 and CDR2: SGHTA and FQGNSA. This CDR3 region has 14 residues. The CDR3 sequence is CASSQRGATDTQYF. CDR3 coding DNA: TGTGCCAGCAGCCAACGGGGAGCTACAGATACGCAGTATTTT.

This clone was observed a single time. V gene TRBV19 combines with J gene TRBJ1-3; unclear D gene. Trimming stripped 2 bases from V and 4 bases from J, with 12 bases between. Germline-derived CDR1 and CDR2 are LNHDA and SQIVND (reference sequence). The CDR3 covers 15 residues. For the CDR3, the DNA is TGTGCCAGTAGTATATCCGGTAATTTCGGAAACACCATATATTTT. Encoded protein: CASSISGNFGNTIYF.

The chain has TRBV5-6 and TRBJ2-5; a weak D match, TRBD2 (5 bases). The CDR3 is 14 residues long. V lost 6 bases to trimming and J lost 4 bases, with 16 bases between them. Germline loops: CDR1 SGHDT, CDR2 YYEEEE. This chain's CDR3 is CASKGSGGPETQYF. For the CDR3, the DNA is TGTGCCAGCAAGGGCAGCGGTGGCCCAGAGACCCAGTACTTC. Supplemented by reference TRBV5-6 and TRBJ2-5, the full variable domain reads DAGVTQSPTHLIKTRGQQVTLRCSPKSGHDTVSWYQQALGQGPQFIFQYYEEEERQRGNFPDRFSGHQFPNYSSELNVNALLLGDSALYLCASKGSGGPETQYFGPGTRLLVL.

Here the CDR3 reads CASISRGYEQYF. The CDR3 nucleotides read TGTGCCAGCATATCAAGGGGCTACGAGCAGTACTTC. V is TRBV2 and J is TRBJ2-7, with D tentatively TRBD1 (5 bases). Trimming left V 7 bases short and J 3 bases short, with 10 bases between. CDR3 length equals 12 residues. Germline CDR1 reads SNHLY; CDR2 reads FYNNEI. Filled out from reference TRBV2 and TRBJ2-7, the complete variable domain reads EPEVTQTPSHQVTQMGQEVILRCVPISNHLYFYWYRQILGQKVEFLVSFYNNEISEKSEIFDDQFSVERPDGSNFTLKIRSTKLEDSAMYFCASISRGYEQYFGPGTRLTVT.

The chain combines TRBV5-8 with TRBJ1-2; TRBD1 agrees at 7 bases. The CDR3 has 14 residues. The V and J ends lost 5 bases and 7 bases, in that order; junction bases with no gene match: 11. The germline CDR1 and CDR2 sequences are SGHTS and YDEGEE. CDR3 amino acids: CASRRAGGGSGYTF. In DNA, the CDR3 is TGTGCCAGCAGGCGGGCAGGGGGTGGATCTGGCTACACCTTC. Full variable domain (outside the CDR3, taken from reference TRBV5-8 and TRBJ1-2): EAGVTQSPTHLIKTRGQQATLRCSPISGHTSVYWYQQALGLGLQFLLWYDEGEERNRGNFPPRFSGRQFPNYSSELNVNALELEDSALYLCASRRAGGGSGYTFGSGTRLTVV.

The rearrangement uses TRBV4-1 and TRBJ1-2, with 9 bases lining up with TRBD1. After removal of 8 bases from V and 5 bases from J, the junction contained 6 bases not matched to a gene. The CDR3 is 13 amino acids. Germline CDR1 reads MGHRA; CDR2 reads YSYEKL. CDR3 in amino acids: CASQGTGNYGYTF. DNA for the CDR3: TGCGCCAGCCAAGGGACAGGGAATTATGGCTACACCTTC.